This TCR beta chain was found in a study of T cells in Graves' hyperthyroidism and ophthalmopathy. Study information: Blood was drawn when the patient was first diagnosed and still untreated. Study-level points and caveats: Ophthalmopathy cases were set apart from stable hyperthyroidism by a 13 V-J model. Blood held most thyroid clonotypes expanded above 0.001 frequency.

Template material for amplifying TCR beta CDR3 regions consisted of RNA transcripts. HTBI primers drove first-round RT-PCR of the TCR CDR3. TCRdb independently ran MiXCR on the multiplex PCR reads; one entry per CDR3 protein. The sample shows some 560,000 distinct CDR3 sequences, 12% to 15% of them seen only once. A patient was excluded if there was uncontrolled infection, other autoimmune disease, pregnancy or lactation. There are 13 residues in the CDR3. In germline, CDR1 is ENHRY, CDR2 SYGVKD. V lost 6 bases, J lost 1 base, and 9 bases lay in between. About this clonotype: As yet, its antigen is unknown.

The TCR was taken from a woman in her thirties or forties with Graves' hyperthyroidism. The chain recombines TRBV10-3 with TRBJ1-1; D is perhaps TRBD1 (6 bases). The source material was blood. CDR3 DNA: TGTGCCATCAGGGGGACATCGAACACTGAAGCTTTCTTT. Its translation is CAIRGTSNTEAFF.